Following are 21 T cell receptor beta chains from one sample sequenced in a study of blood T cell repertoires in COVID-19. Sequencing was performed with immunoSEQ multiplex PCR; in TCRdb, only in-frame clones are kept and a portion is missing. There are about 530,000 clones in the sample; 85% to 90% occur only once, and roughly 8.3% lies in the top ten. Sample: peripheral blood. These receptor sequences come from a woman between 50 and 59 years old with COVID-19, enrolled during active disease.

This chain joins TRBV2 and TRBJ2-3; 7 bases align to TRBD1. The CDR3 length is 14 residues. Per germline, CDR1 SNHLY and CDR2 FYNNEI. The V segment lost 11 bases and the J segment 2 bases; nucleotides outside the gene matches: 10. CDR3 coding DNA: TGTGCCCTCAAGTCTGGGACAGACACAGATACGCAGTATTTT. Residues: CALKSGTDTDTQYF.

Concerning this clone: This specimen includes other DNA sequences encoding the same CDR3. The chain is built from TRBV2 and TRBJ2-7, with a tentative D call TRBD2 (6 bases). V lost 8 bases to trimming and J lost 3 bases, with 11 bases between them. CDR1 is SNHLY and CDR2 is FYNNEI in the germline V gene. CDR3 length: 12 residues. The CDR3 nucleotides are TGTGCCAGCCGAGGAGGGGACTACGAGCAGTACTTC. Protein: CASRGGDYEQYF.

CDR3 bases: TGTGCCAGCAGTTCACCCCGCGGGGGGTTGAACACTGAAGCTTTCTTT. It specifies CASSSPRGGLNTEAFF. The V gene is TRBV27, the J gene TRBJ1-1; D may be TRBD1 (5 bases). The CDR3 runs to 16 residues. Between the trimmed V and J ends, which lost 4 bases and 0 bases, there was a span of 15 bases. CDR1 and CDR2 (germline): MNHEY, SMNVEV (reference sequence).

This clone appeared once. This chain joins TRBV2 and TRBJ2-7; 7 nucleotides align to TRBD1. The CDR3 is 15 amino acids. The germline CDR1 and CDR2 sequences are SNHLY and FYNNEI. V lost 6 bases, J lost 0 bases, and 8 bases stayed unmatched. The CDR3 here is CASRGDSGSSYEQYF. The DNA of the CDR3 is TGTGCCAGCAGAGGGGACAGTGGGAGCTCCTACGAGCAGTACTTC.

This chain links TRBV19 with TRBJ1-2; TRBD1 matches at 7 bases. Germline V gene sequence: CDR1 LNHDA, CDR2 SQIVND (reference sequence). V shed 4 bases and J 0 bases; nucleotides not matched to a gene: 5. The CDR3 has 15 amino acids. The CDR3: CASSTRQGPNYGYTF. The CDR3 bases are TGTGCCAGTAGTACCAGACAGGGACCTAACTATGGCTACACCTTC.

CDR3 amino acids: CAWSPLSVVYEQYF. CDR3 nucleotides: TGTGCCTGGAGTCCCCTAAGCGTAGTCTACGAGCAGTACTTC. This chain uses TRBV30 with TRBJ2-7; D not certain. Germline loops: CDR1 GTSNPN, CDR2 SVGIG (reference sequence). With 2 bases removed from V and 3 bases from J, the gap between germline ends came to 14 bases. The CDR3 covers 14 residues.

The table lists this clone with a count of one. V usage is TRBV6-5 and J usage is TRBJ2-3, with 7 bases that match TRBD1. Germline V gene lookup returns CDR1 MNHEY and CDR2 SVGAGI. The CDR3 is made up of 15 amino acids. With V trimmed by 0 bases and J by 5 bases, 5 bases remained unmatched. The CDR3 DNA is TGTGCCAGCAGTTACTCGAAGGGGGCTGGAGATACGCAGTATTTT. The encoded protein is CASSYSKGAGDTQYF.

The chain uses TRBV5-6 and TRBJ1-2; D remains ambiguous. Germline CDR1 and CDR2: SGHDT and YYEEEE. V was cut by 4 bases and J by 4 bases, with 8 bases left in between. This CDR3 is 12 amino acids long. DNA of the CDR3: TGTGCCAGCAGCCGCCCGGTCTATGGCTACACCTTC. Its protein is CASSRPVYGYTF.

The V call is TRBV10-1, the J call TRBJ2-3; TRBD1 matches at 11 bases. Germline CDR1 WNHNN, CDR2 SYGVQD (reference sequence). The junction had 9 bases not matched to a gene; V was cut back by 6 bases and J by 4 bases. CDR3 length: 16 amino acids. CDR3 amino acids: CASSSVGQGGADTQYF. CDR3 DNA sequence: TGCGCCAGCAGCTCGGTGGGACAGGGGGGAGCAGATACGCAGTATTTT.

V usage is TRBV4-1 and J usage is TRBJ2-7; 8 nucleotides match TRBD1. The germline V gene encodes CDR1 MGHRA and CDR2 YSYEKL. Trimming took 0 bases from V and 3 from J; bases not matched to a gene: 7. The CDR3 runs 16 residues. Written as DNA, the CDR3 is TGCGCCAGCAGCCAAGATTGGCAGGGGGCGTACTACGAGCAGTACTTC. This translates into CASSQDWQGAYYEQYF.

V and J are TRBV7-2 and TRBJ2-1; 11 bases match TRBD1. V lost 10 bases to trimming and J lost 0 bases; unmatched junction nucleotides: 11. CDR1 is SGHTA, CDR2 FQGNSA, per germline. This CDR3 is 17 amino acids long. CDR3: CAIRTGGLLRSYNEQFF. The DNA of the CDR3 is TGTGCCATACGGACAGGGGGCCTGCTGCGCTCCTACAATGAGCAGTTCTTC.

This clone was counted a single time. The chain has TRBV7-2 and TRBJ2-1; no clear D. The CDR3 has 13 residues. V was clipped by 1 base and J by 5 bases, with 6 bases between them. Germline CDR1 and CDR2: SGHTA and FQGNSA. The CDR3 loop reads CASSLDGDNEQFF. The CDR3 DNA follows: TGTGCCAGCAGCTTAGACGGAGACAATGAGCAGTTCTTC.

Here the CDR3 reads CASSGDRALPNQPQHF. The CDR3, as DNA: TGTGCCAGCAGTGGGGACAGGGCCCTTCCGAATCAGCCCCAGCATTTT. The V call is TRBV2, the J call TRBJ1-5; 9 bases align to TRBD1. The germline CDR1 and CDR2 sequences are SNHLY and FYNNEI. The CDR3 covers 16 residues. V was clipped by 4 bases and J by 4 bases; unmatched bases: 8. The complete variable domain, with remaining parts taken from reference TRBV2 and TRBJ1-5, reads EPEVTQTPSHQVTQMGQEVILRCVPISNHLYFYWYRQILGQKVEFLVSFYNNEISEKSEIFDDQFSVERPDGSNFTLKIRSTKLEDSAMYFCASSGDRALPNQPQHFGDGTRLSIL.

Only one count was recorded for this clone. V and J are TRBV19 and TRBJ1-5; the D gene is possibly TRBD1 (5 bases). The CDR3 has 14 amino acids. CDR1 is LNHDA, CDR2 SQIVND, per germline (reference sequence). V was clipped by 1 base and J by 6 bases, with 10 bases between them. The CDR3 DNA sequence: TGTGCCAGTAGTATAGCCGACAGTGGTCAGCCCCAGCATTTT. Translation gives CASSIADSGQPQHF.

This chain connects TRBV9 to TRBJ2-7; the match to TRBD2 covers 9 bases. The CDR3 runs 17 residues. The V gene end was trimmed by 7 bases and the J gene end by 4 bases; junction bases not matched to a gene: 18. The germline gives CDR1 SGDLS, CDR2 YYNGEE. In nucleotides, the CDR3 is TGTGCCAGCGCTAAAGGGAGCGGGGGGCCTACGGGGTACGAGCAGTACTTC. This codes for CASAKGSGGPTGYEQYF.

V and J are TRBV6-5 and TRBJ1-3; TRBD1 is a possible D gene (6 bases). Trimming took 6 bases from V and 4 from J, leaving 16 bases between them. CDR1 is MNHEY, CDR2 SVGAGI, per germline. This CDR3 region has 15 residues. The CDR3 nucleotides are TGTGCCAGCAGCAGGAGCCGCCAGGGGGGAAACACCATATATTTT. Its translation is CASSRSRQGGNTIYF.

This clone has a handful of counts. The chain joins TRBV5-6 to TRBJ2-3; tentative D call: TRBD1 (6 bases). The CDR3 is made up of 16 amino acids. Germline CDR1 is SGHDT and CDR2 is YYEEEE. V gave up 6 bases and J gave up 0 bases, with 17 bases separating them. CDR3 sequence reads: CASTSRGWYSTDTQYF. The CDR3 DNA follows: TGTGCCAGCACCTCGAGGGGGTGGTATAGCACAGATACGCAGTATTTT.

The CDR3 DNA reads as TGTGCCAGCAGCTTGGTAGCGGGGGTGAACGAGCAGTACTTC. Its translation: CASSLVAGVNEQYF. The genes are TRBV7-6 and TRBJ2-7; 9 nucleotides align to TRBD2. Germline CDR1 SGHVS, CDR2 FNYEAQ. This CDR3 region has 14 residues. Trimming took 3 bases from V and 5 from J; bases not matched to a gene: 5.

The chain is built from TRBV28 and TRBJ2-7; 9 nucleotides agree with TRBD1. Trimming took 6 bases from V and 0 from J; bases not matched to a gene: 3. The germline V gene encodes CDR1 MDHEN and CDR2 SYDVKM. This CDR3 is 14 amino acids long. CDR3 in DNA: TGTGCCAGCAGAAGGGACAGGGTCTCCTACGAGCAGTACTTC. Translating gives CASRRDRVSYEQYF.

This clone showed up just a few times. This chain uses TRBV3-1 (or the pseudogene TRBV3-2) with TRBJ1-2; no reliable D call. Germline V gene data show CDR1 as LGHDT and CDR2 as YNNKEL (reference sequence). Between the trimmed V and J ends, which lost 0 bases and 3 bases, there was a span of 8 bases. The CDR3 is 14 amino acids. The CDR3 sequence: CASSQEGRYYGYTF. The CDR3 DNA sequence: TGTGCCAGCAGCCAAGAGGGCAGATACTATGGCTACACCTTC.

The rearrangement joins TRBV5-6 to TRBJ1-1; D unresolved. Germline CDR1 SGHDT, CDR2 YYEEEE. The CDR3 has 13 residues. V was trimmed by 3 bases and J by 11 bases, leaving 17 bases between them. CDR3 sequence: CASSSDGFRGAFF. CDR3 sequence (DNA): TGTGCCAGCAGCTCGGACGGCTTCCGAGGGGCTTTCTTT. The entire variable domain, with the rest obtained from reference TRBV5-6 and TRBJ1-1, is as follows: DAGVTQSPTHLIKTRGQQVTLRCSPKSGHDTVSWYQQALGQGPQFIFQYYEEEERQRGNFPDRFSGHQFPNYSSELNVNALLLGDSALYLCASSSDGFRGAFFGQGTRLTVV.